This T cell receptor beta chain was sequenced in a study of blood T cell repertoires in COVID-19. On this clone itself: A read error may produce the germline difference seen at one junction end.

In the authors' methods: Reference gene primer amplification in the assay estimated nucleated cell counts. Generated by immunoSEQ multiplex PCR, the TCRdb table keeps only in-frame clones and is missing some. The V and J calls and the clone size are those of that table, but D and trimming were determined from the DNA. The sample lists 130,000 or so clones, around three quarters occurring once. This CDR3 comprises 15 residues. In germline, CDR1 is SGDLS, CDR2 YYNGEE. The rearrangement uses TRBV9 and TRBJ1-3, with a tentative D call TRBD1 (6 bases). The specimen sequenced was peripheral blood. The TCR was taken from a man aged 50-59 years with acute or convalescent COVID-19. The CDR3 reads CASSVGQTSGNTIYF. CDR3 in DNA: TGTGCCAGCAGTGTAGGACAGACCTCTGGAAACACCATATATTTT. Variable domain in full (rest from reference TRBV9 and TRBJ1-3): DSGVTQTPKHLITATGQRVTLRCSPRSGDLSVYWYQQSLDQGLQFLIQYYNGEERAKGNILERFSAQQFPDLHSELNLSSLELGDSALYFCASSVGQTSGNTIYFGEGSWLTVV.